Presented here are 14 T cell receptor beta chains from one specimen sequenced in a study of cytomegalovirus exposure and HLA in healthy donors. The PCR contained 60 Vbeta and 13 Jbeta primers. TCRdb's table, derived via immunoSEQ multiplex PCR, lists solely in-frame clones and lacks some. The table records about 140,000 clones, about 80% of them present only once. The sequenced sample consisted of PBMCs. Source of these receptors: a man aged 40-55 years in good health and CMV-seropositive.

The chain recombines TRBV5-8 with TRBJ2-6, with 8 bases matching TRBD1. CDR3 size: 18 residues. CDR1 and CDR2 (germline): SGHTS, YDEGEE. The ends lost 4 bases at V and 0 bases at J; junction bases unmatched: 9. CDR3 residues: CASSRQGQASSGANVLTF. CDR3 nucleotides: TGTGCCAGCAGCCGACAGGGACAGGCGAGCTCTGGGGCCAACGTCCTGACTTTC.

The chain is built from TRBV23-1 and TRBJ2-1, with 13 bases aligning to TRBD2. TRBV23-1 falls under the ORF class, with uncertain function. With V trimmed by 11 bases and J by 7 bases, 8 bases remained unmatched. CDR3 size: 14 residues. CDR3 protein: CAHGGLAGDNEQFF. In DNA, the CDR3 is TGCGCCCACGGAGGACTAGCGGGAGATAATGAGCAGTTCTTC.

The V and J genes are TRBV6-1 and TRBJ1-2; D is unresolved. Germline values: CDR1 MNHNS, CDR2 SASEGT. V lost 0 bases to trimming and J lost 4 bases, with 15 bases between them. The length of the CDR3 is 16 residues. CDR3 DNA sequence: TGTGCCAGCAGTGAAGCGCTAGGGAGTATGGGCTATGGCTACACCTTC. Translated: CASSEALGSMGYGYTF.

The genes are TRBV9 and TRBJ1-2; 7 bases are a match to TRBD1. Germline V gives CDR1 SGDLS, CDR2 YYNGEE. V shed 3 bases, J shed 1 base, and the junction held 3 bases outside the gene matches. This CDR3 spans 14 amino acids. The CDR3 region has the DNA TGTGCCAGCAGCGCTACAGGGGATAACTATGGCTACACCTTC. Protein sequence: CASSATGDNYGYTF.

The V and J genes are TRBV18 and TRBJ2-7; weak D call: TRBD2 (6 bases). The CDR3 length is 12 residues. V shed 8 bases and J shed 9 bases, with 17 bases lying between them. The germline CDR1 and CDR2 sequences are KGHSH and LQKENI. This chain's CDR3 is CASTEGLPGQYF. Written as DNA, the CDR3 is TGTGCCAGCACCGAGGGACTTCCAGGGCAGTACTTC.

The chain recombines TRBV7-3 with TRBJ2-2, with D unclear. CDR1 is SGHTA, CDR2 FQGTGA, per germline. V lost 2 bases, J lost 9 bases, and 10 bases lay in between. The CDR3 spans 13 residues. CDR3 in amino acids: CASSLGPDRELFF. The CDR3 coding sequence is TGTGCCAGCAGCTTAGGTCCCGACAGGGAGCTGTTTTTT.

The chain combines TRBV28 with TRBJ1-5, with D possibly matching TRBD1 (6 bases). V was pared by 6 bases and J by 5 bases, with 14 bases between. CDR3 length: 14 amino acids. CDR1 and CDR2 (germline): MDHEN, SYDVKM. The CDR3 DNA follows: TGTGCCAGCAGCCAAGACAGGCTTTATCAGCCCCAGCATTTT. Amino acids: CASSQDRLYQPQHF.

The chain uses TRBV7-9 and TRBJ2-1, with 9 bases identical to TRBD2. This CDR3 contains 15 residues. After removal of 2 bases from V and 9 bases from J, the junction contained 8 bases not matched to a gene. Germline CDR1 is SEHNR and CDR2 is FQNEAQ (reference sequence). The chain's CDR3 is CASSLPTSGYLEQFF. CDR3 bases: TGTGCCAGCAGCTTACCAACTAGCGGGTATCTTGAGCAGTTCTTC.

The chain combines TRBV9 with TRBJ1-1; D is unclear. Trimming cost V 3 bases and J 2 bases, with 11 bases left between them. Germline values: CDR1 SGDLS, CDR2 YYNGEE. This CDR3 is built from 14 residues. The DNA of the CDR3 is TGTGCCAGCAGCGCAGCGTCGAAAAACACTGAAGCTTTCTTT. Translation gives CASSAASKNTEAFF.

The chain combines TRBV5-1 with TRBJ2-3; 9 bases are shared with TRBD2. The CDR3 has 18 residues. The germline CDR1 and CDR2 sequences are SGHRS and YFSETQ. After removal of 0 bases from V and 0 bases from J, the junction contained 8 bases not matched to a gene. CDR3 sequence (DNA): TGCGCCAGCAGCTTGGGGCTAGCGGGGATTCCTAGCACAGATACGCAGTATTTT. Translated, it gives CASSLGLAGIPSTDTQYF. Full variable domain (outside the CDR3, taken from reference TRBV5-1 and TRBJ2-3): KAGVTQTPRYLIKTRGQQVTLSCSPISGHRSVSWYQQTPGQGLQFLFEYFSETQRNKGNFPGRFSGRQFSNSRSEMNVSTLELGDSALYLCASSLGLAGIPSTDTQYFGPGTRLTVL.

There are a few counts of this clone. The rearrangement uses TRBV5-6 and TRBJ1-2, with 7 bases lining up with TRBD1. This CDR3 has 16 amino acids. CDR1 and CDR2 from the germline V gene are SGHDT and YYEEEE. The V and J ends lost 5 bases and 4 bases, in that order; junction bases with no gene match: 14. CDR3: CASRVLGGPDFYGYTF. The CDR3 region has the DNA TGTGCCAGCAGGGTACTAGGGGGCCCCGACTTCTATGGCTACACCTTC.

This clone was seen more than once but under ten times. V is TRBV7-9 and J is TRBJ1-5; D is ambiguous. This CDR3 comprises 14 residues. From germline, CDR1 is SEHNR and CDR2 FQNEAQ (reference sequence). V lost 5 bases and J 1 base, leaving 9 bases between the germline ends. As DNA, the CDR3 is TGTGCCAGCAGCCCACTCAGGAGCAATCAGCCCCAGCATTTT. It is translated as CASSPLRSNQPQHF. The complete variable domain, with remaining parts taken from reference TRBV7-9 and TRBJ1-5, reads DTGVSQNPRHKITKRGQNVTFRCDPISEHNRLYWYRQTLGQGPEFLTYFQNEAQLEKSRLLSDRFSAERPKGSFSTLEIQRTEQGDSAMYLCASSPLRSNQPQHFGDGTRLSIL.

The chain uses TRBV4-1 and TRBJ2-3; 12 nucleotides align to TRBD2. The V segment lost 4 bases and the J segment 5 bases; nucleotides outside the gene matches: 7. Germline V gene sequence: CDR1 MGHRA, CDR2 YSYEKL. The CDR3 length is 16 residues. The CDR3 loop is CASSRSLAGGIDTQYF. The CDR3 DNA sequence: TGCGCCAGCAGCCGATCACTAGCGGGGGGAATAGATACGCAGTATTTT.

Comments on this clone: One junction end disagrees with the germline gene, perhaps due to a read error. Different DNA sequences within this sample yield the same CDR3. The chain recombines TRBV6-1 with TRBJ2-5; D possibly corresponds to TRBD1 (5 bases). This CDR3 region has 15 residues. Per the germline V gene, CDR1 is MNHNS and CDR2 is SASEGT. The CDR3, as DNA: TGTGCCAGCAGCGAAGGCAGGACACTAACGAAGACCCAGTACTTC. This gives the protein CASSEGRTLTKTQYF.